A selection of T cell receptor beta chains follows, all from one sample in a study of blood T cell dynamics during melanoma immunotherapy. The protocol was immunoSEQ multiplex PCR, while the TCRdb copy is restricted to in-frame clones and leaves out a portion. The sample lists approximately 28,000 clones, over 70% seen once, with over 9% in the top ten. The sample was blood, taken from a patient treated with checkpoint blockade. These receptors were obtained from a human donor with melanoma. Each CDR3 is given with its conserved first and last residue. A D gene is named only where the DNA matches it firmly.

cdr3_nt: TGTGCCAGCTCACCACGGACTAGCGGGGGGGCGAACACCGGGGAGCTGTTTTTT
cdr3_aa: CASSPRTSGGANTGELFF
j_call: TRBJ2-2
d_call: TRBD2
v_call: TRBV18

cdr3_nt: TGTGCCAGCAGCCCCAGTGAGGGGGGGCCCTACTATGGCTACACCTTC
cdr3_aa: CASSPSEGGPYYGYTF
j_call: TRBJ1-2
d_call: .
v_call: TRBV7-9

cdr3_nt: TGTGCCGGTGGCCGGGGACGCACAGATACGCAGTATTTT
cdr3_aa: CAGGRGRTDTQYF
j_call: TRBJ2-3
d_call: .
v_call: TRBV9

cdr3_nt: TGTGCCAGCAGCCGCACCCTGGACAAAGCTAACTATGGCTACACCTTC
cdr3_aa: CASSRTLDKANYGYTF
j_call: TRBJ1-2
d_call: .
v_call: TRBV27

cdr3_nt: TGCAGTGCCGAGAGGGCCAATGAGCAGTTCTTC
cdr3_aa: CSAERANEQFF
j_call: TRBJ2-1
d_call: .
v_call: TRBV20-1

cdr3_nt: TGTGCCTGGTTTTGGGGAAATACGCAGTATTTT
cdr3_aa: CAWFWGNTQYF
j_call: TRBJ2-3
d_call: .
v_call: TRBV30

cdr3_nt: TGCGCCAGCAGCCCGGGACAGGGAGGGCCCGGGGAGCTGTTTTTT
cdr3_aa: CASSPGQGGPGELFF
j_call: TRBJ2-2
d_call: TRBD1
v_call: TRBV5-1

cdr3_nt: TGTGCCAGCAGTTCCCAGGACAGGGGAGGCGAAAAACTGTTTTTT
cdr3_aa: CASSSQDRGGEKLFF
j_call: TRBJ1-4
d_call: TRBD1
v_call: TRBV2

cdr3_nt: TGTGCCAGCAGCCGTTCAGGGGGTGAGACCCAGTACTTC
cdr3_aa: CASSRSGGETQYF
j_call: TRBJ2-5
d_call: TRBD1
v_call: TRBV28

cdr3_nt: TGTGCCACCACTAGCGGGCCTAAAAATGAGCAGTTCTTC
cdr3_aa: CATTSGPKNEQFF
j_call: TRBJ2-1
d_call: TRBD2
v_call: TRBV2

cdr3_nt: TGTGCCAGTAGTACGGGACTAGCGGGAGGAGGTGAGCAGTTCTTC
cdr3_aa: CASSTGLAGGGEQFF
j_call: TRBJ2-1
d_call: TRBD2
v_call: TRBV19

cdr3_nt: TGCGCCAGCAGGCAGGGTAGAAATCAGCCCCAGCATTTT
cdr3_aa: CASRQGRNQPQHF
j_call: TRBJ1-5
d_call: .
v_call: TRBV10-2

cdr3_nt: TGTGCCAGCTCACTGAGTGTTCGGGGGATAAGCACTGAAGCTTTCTTT
cdr3_aa: CASSLSVRGISTEAFF
j_call: TRBJ1-1
d_call: .
v_call: TRBV18

cdr3_nt: TGCGCCAGCAGCTTCGGGACAGAATTCTATAATTCACCCCTCCACTTT
cdr3_aa: CASSFGTEFYNSPLHF
j_call: TRBJ1-6
d_call: TRBD1
v_call: TRBV5-1

cdr3_nt: TGTGCCAGCAGAGGACTGGGGGGGCAGGACACTGAAGCTTTCTTT
cdr3_aa: CASRGLGGQDTEAFF
j_call: TRBJ1-1
d_call: .
v_call: TRBV7-6

cdr3_nt: TGTGCCAGCAGCTCTAGAGCACTGCTGAACACTGAAGCTTTCTTT
cdr3_aa: CASSSRALLNTEAFF
j_call: TRBJ1-1
d_call: .
v_call: TRBV9

cdr3_nt: TGTGCCAGCAGTGAAGCGATGGGAGGTTCACCCCTCCACTTT
cdr3_aa: CASSEAMGGSPLHF
j_call: TRBJ1-6
d_call: .
v_call: TRBV6-1